The T cell receptor beta chain under discussion was sequenced for a study of CD8 T cells in Susac syndrome. Through negative isolation, CD4+ and CD8+ T cells were obtained, while TEMRA cells were enriched using FACS. Germline trimming cut 6 bases from V and 7 bases from J; bases unmatched to any gene: 10. The CDR3 spans 15 residues. The germline CDR1 and CDR2 sequences are MNHEY and SMNVEV (reference sequence). RNA, at about 0.5 to 1 ug, was reverse transcribed with random hexamers. Amplification of TCR beta CDR3 spanned 54 Vbeta and 13 Jbeta via immunoSEQ multiplex PCR. TCRdb itself ran the immunoSEQ multiplex PCR reads through MiXCR, one entry per CDR3 protein. The sample carries approximately 270,000 distinct CDR3 sequences, approximately 92% recorded once.

Source material: CD4+ T cells from PBMCs. This clonotype was sampled from a human donor with multiple sclerosis. This sequence joins TRBV27 and TRBJ2-1; TRBD2 matches 9 bases. The CDR3 nucleotides are TGTGCCAGCAGGACCACTAGCGGGTCACCGAATGAGCAGTTCTTC. Its protein is CASRTTSGSPNEQFF.